This T cell receptor (beta chain) was sequenced during a study of blood T cell repertoires in COVID-19 (TCRdb year 2020). About the full investigation: Collaborator samples came from the United States, Italy and Spain and covered acute and convalescent phases of COVID-19. The prospective study material was composed of cDNA or gDNA derived from T cells, B-cell-depleted T cells, or PBMCs. Subjects who had been exposed to COVID-19, were actively infected with it, or had recovered from it provided the deeply sampled blood TCRbeta repertoires that made up the dataset. The repertoires were released in a freely available public database meant as a resource for research on the immune response to SARS-CoV-2. Samples were obtained from the ongoing ImmuneRACE study (first 160 participants) and from 1,200 or so subjects provided by 6 global collaborators. Sample metadata almost always included a de-identified subject ID, COVID-19 status, age in years and sex. Where available, HLA class I and class II types were obtained from metadata supplied by the sample provider rather than from assay-based typing.

The CDR3 goes from the cysteine to the phenylalanine over 14 residues. Here the CDR3 DNA is all that survives: 42 bases in frame from base 1. CDR1 and CDR2 (LNHDA, SQIVND) derive from the germline V gene (reference sequence). The germline V end is reduced by 9 bases and the J end by 4 bases; junction bases left unmatched: 11. The immunoSEQ Assay, a bias-controlled multiplex PCR, was used to amplify TCRbeta CDR3 regions from genomic DNA. On the authors' methods: The number of nucleated cells in each sample was estimated by amplification of reference gene primers within the assay. To quantify the absolute abundance of each unique TCRbeta CDR3 rearrangement, sequence reads were collapsed and filtered. For each sample, productive Simpson clonality was calculated by taking the square root of Simpson's diversity index across productive rearrangements. TCRdb took this table from immuneACCESS and kept in-frame rearrangements with V and J called. Such tables lack part of the clones; where checked against another copy, unresolved V genes explain under half of the gap, and the rest is unexplained. The DNA was the basis for D and trimming; V, J and clone size are from that table. The sample data list 80,000 to 130,000 clones, and roughly 90% of these were observed just once. Of the sample, roughly 0.97% falls within the top ten clones.

Results the study describes overall, beyond this receptor: How much clinical and demographic metadata was included differed by source and by participant, and the metadata was provided uncurated.

Each collaborating institution followed its own protocols to collect whole blood in K2EDTA tubes. Collaborator samples were shipped for TCRbeta analysis as frozen whole blood, isolated PBMCs, or DNA extracted from either sample type. Comments on this clone: Its antigen is not yet known. Nothing much larger sits one base from this clone, and base qualities are not available.

The material sequenced was peripheral blood. This receptor chain uses TRBV19 and TRBJ2-7, and 8 junction bases match TRBD2. The source of this sequence is a man aged 60-69 years with acute or convalescent COVID-19. The CDR3 in this case is CASKRTSSFYEQYF. At the DNA level, the sequence is TGTGCCAGCAAACGGACTAGCTCCTTTTACGAGCAGTACTTC.